These 30 T cell receptor beta chains originate from one sample sequenced in a study of shared clonotypes between healthy human individuals. The data were produced by immunoSEQ multiplex PCR, yet TCRdb's version contains in-frame clones alone and is incomplete. The sample holds more than 2,000,000 clones, about 92% seen once. The sequenced sample consisted of naive CD4+ T cells from PBMCs. Subset: CD45RA+ positively selected. These receptors were taken from a man between 18 and 29 years old in good health. Some clones in this sample may be carry-over from other donors' samples.

The CDR3 loop reads CASSLGDFGRVYEQYF. CDR3 DNA: TGCGCCAGCAGCTTGGGGGATTTCGGGAGAGTCTACGAGCAGTACTTC. The chain employs TRBV5-1 and TRBJ2-7; maybe TRBD2 (6 bases). This CDR3 spans 16 amino acids. V dropped 0 bases and J dropped 3 bases, with 16 bases sitting between them. Germline V CDR1 and CDR2: SGHRS, YFSETQ.

The rearrangement uses TRBV6-1 and TRBJ1-4, with D unclear. Germline V gene lookup returns CDR1 MNHNS and CDR2 SASEGT. The CDR3 is 15 amino acids. Between the trimmed V and J ends, which lost 3 bases and 6 bases, there was a span of 14 bases. The CDR3 DNA reads as TGTGCCAGCAGTGATCCCATGATTGACTATGAAAAACTGTTTTTT. This translates into CASSDPMIDYEKLFF.

The chain is built from TRBV5-1 and TRBJ2-5; D perhaps matches TRBD1 (5 bases). CDR1 SGHRS and CDR2 YFSETQ come from the germline V gene. V was clipped by 1 base and J by 5 bases, with 12 bases between them. CDR3 length equals 14 residues. CDR3 sequence: CASSLSPGLETQYF. The DNA of the CDR3 is TGCGCCAGCAGCTTGTCCCCAGGGTTGGAGACCCAGTACTTC.

The chain has TRBV12-2 and TRBJ1-5. TRBV12-2 is annotated as a pseudogene. This CDR3 contains 19 residues. The CDR3 is CASRLTVVRGGKPNQPQHF. In DNA form, the CDR3 reads TGTGCAAGTCGCTTAACGGTCGTTAGGGGAGGTAAACCCAATCAGCCCCAGCATTTT.

The chain carries TRBV6-5 and TRBJ2-3; 9 bases agree with TRBD2. The CDR3 totals 16 residues. V was clipped by 0 bases and J by 1 base; unmatched bases: 2. Per germline, CDR1 MNHEY and CDR2 SVGAGI. The CDR3 coding sequence is TGTGCCAGCAGTTACTCCTCTAGCGGGGGCACAGATACGCAGTATTTT. It is translated as CASSYSSSGGTDTQYF.

The gene calls are TRBV7-8 and TRBJ2-3, with no clear D. Germline values: CDR1 SGHVS, CDR2 FQNEAQ. V was trimmed by 2 bases and J by 0 bases, leaving 9 bases between them. This CDR3 contains 15 residues. The CDR3 loop reads CASSLRRVSTDTQYF. CDR3 coding DNA: TGTGCCAGCAGCTTAAGGAGAGTCAGCACAGATACGCAGTATTTT.

The chain employs TRBV11-2 and TRBJ2-7, with a tentative D call TRBD1 (6 bases). The V end lost 4 bases, the J end lost 3 bases, and 16 bases lay between the germline ends. This CDR3 contains 15 residues. CDR1 is SGHAT, CDR2 FQNNGV, per germline. The chain's CDR3 is CASSSGQTAGYEQYF. Here the CDR3 DNA reads TGTGCCAGCAGCTCCGGACAGACTGCCGGCTACGAGCAGTACTTC.

Written as DNA, the CDR3 is TGCGCCAGCAGCCAAGAGACGGACACGACCTTCAATGAGCAGTTCTTC. Amino acids: CASSQETDTTFNEQFF. The chain is built from TRBV4-3 and TRBJ2-1; perhaps TRBD1 as D (5 bases). This CDR3 is built from 16 residues. The germline gives CDR1 LGHNA, CDR2 YSLEER. V was trimmed by 0 bases and J by 6 bases, leaving 15 bases between them.

V gene TRBV28 combines with J gene TRBJ1-3, with D uncertain. CDR1 is MDHEN and CDR2 is SYDVKM in the germline V gene. Trimming removed 7 bases at V and 2 bases at J, with 18 bases between. The CDR3 is 16 residues long. The CDR3 bases are TGTGCCAGCAATGAGAGGCGGGTCTGGACTGGAAACACCATATATTTT. Translated, it gives CASNERRVWTGNTIYF.

This sequence joins TRBV18 and TRBJ2-1; 9 positions agree with TRBD2. CDR1 and CDR2 from the germline V gene are KGHSH and LQKENI. V was clipped by 4 bases and J by 5 bases; unmatched bases: 3. The CDR3 has 14 residues. CDR3 residues: CASSRLAADNEQFF. In nucleotides, the CDR3 is TGTGCCAGCTCACGACTAGCGGCCGACAATGAGCAGTTCTTC. Variable domain in full (rest from reference TRBV18 and TRBJ2-1): NAGVMQNPRHLVRRRGQEARLRCSPMKGHSHVYWYRQLPEEGLKFMVYLQKENIIDESGMPKERFSAEFPKEGPSILRIQQVVRGDSAAYFCASSRLAADNEQFFGPGTRLTVL.

V usage is TRBV28 and J usage is TRBJ1-3; possibly TRBD1 for D (6 bases). Trimming took 6 bases from V and 3 from J, leaving 15 bases between them. The CDR3 loop spans 15 amino acids. Germline lookup yields CDR1 MDHEN and CDR2 SYDVKM. CDR3 protein: CASSPSGGHGNTIYF. In nucleotides, the CDR3 is TGTGCCAGCAGCCCCTCGGGGGGACATGGAAACACCATATATTTT.

The chain links TRBV28 to TRBJ2-5; D might be TRBD2 (5 bases). CDR3 length: 13 residues. V lost 3 bases, J lost 4 bases, and 9 bases lay in between. Germline V lookup: CDR1 MDHEN, CDR2 SYDVKM. The CDR3 DNA is TGTGCCAGCAGTTTTCTAGCAGGAGAGACCCAGTACTTC. Its translation: CASSFLAGETQYF.

The chain uses TRBV15 and TRBJ1-2, with 9 bases fitting TRBD1. Germline CDR1 is LNHNV and CDR2 is YYDKDF (reference sequence). Trimming took 0 bases from V and 6 from J; bases not matched to a gene: 8. The CDR3 has 16 residues. The CDR3 loop reads CATSRDFLDRGNGYTF. The CDR3 nucleotides are TGTGCCACCAGCAGAGATTTCCTGGACAGGGGAAATGGCTACACCTTC.

The chain couples TRBV6-4 to TRBJ2-1; D unresolved. The germline gives CDR1 MRHNA, CDR2 SNTAGT. The V end was cut by 0 bases, the J end by 0 bases, with 12 bases between. The CDR3 length is 17 residues. CDR3 coding DNA: TGTGCCAGCAGTGACTCAATGAGTTTGGGCTCCTACAATGAGCAGTTCTTC. Its protein product is CASSDSMSLGSYNEQFF.

The rearrangement joins TRBV14 to TRBJ2-2, with D possibly being TRBD1 or TRBD2 (6 bases each). Deletions cut 4 bases from V and 7 bases from J, with 16 bases between. Looked up from germline, CDR1 is SGHDN and CDR2 is FVKESK. CDR3 size: 15 residues. CDR3 bases: TGTGCCAGCAGCCGGCGGGACATTAGGGGCGGGGAGCTGTTTTTT. Protein sequence: CASSRRDIRGGELFF.

V usage is TRBV25-1 and J usage is TRBJ2-7, with D tentatively TRBD2 (7 bases). Germline loops: CDR1 MGHDK, CDR2 SYGVNS. The CDR3 has 13 residues. V lost 7 bases to trimming and J lost 6 bases, with 16 bases between them. In DNA form, the CDR3 reads TGTGCCAGCAATGAGGGGGGGCGAGGCGAGCAGTACTTC. It codes for CASNEGGRGEQYF.

This rearrangement joins TRBV7-2 to TRBJ1-1; D call uncertain. CDR3 length: 16 residues. The ends were cut back, 5 bases at V and 1 base at J, with 17 bases in the middle. The germline V gene has CDR1 SGHTA and CDR2 FQGNSA. CDR3 region: CASSLGLGEGNTEAFF. The DNA of the CDR3 is TGTGCCAGCAGCCTGGGCCTGGGAGAGGGGAACACTGAAGCTTTCTTT.

The J gene is TRBJ2-7, the V gene TRBV11-1; D is ambiguous. Germline V gene data show CDR1 as SGHAT and CDR2 as FQDESV (reference sequence). The CDR3 extends over 14 amino acids. CDR3 in amino acids: CVSSRDPSSYEQYF. DNA of the CDR3: TGTGTGAGCAGTCGAGACCCAAGCTCCTACGAGCAGTACTTC.

The gene calls are TRBV10-3 and TRBJ2-1, with 10 nucleotides matching TRBD2. After removal of 1 base from V and 5 bases from J, the junction contained 2 bases not matched to a gene. Germline-derived CDR1 and CDR2 are ENHRY and SYGVKD. This CDR3 region has 15 residues. The CDR3 region has the DNA TGTGCCATCAGTGAGTTACTAGCGGGACACAATGAGCAGTTCTTC. This codes for CAISELLAGHNEQFF.

The chain links TRBV28 to TRBJ2-7; a weak D match, TRBD2 (6 bases). The V and J ends lost 6 bases and 3 bases respectively, with 18 bases between them. The germline V gene encodes CDR1 MDHEN and CDR2 SYDVKM. The CDR3 is 15 residues long. CDR3 amino acids: CASSGSKGLHYEQYF. In nucleotides, the CDR3 is TGTGCCAGCAGCGGGTCGAAGGGACTCCACTACGAGCAGTACTTC.

This sequence joins TRBV2 and TRBJ1-2; 8 positions agree with TRBD1. CDR1 is SNHLY and CDR2 is FYNNEI in the germline V gene. The J segment lost 8 bases and the V segment lost 7 bases, leaving 6 bases of the junction unmatched. There are 12 residues in the CDR3. The CDR3 DNA follows: TGTGCCAGCATTGTTGACAGGGGCGGCTACACCTTC. The encoded protein is CASIVDRGGYTF. The full variable domain, its missing parts supplied by reference TRBV2 and TRBJ1-2, is EPEVTQTPSHQVTQMGQEVILRCVPISNHLYFYWYRQILGQKVEFLVSFYNNEISEKSEIFDDQFSVERPDGSNFTLKIRSTKLEDSAMYFCASIVDRGGYTFGSGTRLTVV.

This chain links TRBV7-2 with TRBJ1-1; TRBD1 might be the D (5 bases). The germline V gene encodes CDR1 SGHTA and CDR2 FQGNSA. The length of the CDR3 is 13 residues. V lost 2 bases, J lost 7 bases, and 11 bases lay in between. The CDR3 sequence is CASSLLRGGEAFF. The CDR3 DNA is TGTGCCAGCAGCTTATTAAGGGGTGGTGAAGCTTTCTTT.

This clone was observed a few times. The chain recombines TRBV10-1 with TRBJ1-5; D gene uncertain. The CDR3 extends over 13 amino acids. From germline, CDR1 is WNHNN and CDR2 SYGVQD (reference sequence). V gave up 6 bases and J gave up 6 bases, with 12 bases separating them. CDR3: CASRGLVGQPQHF. The CDR3 DNA is TGCGCCAGCAGGGGCCTCGTAGGTCAGCCCCAGCATTTT.

J is TRBJ2-7 and V is TRBV18; 7 bases align to TRBD1. The CDR3 covers 14 residues. The junction had 4 bases not matched to a gene; V was cut back by 3 bases and J by 2 bases. Germline V gene lookup returns CDR1 KGHSH and CDR2 LQKENI. Written as DNA, the CDR3 is TGTGCCAGCTCACCGACAGGGTCGACCTACGAGCAGTACTTC. Translating gives CASSPTGSTYEQYF.

V is TRBV7-9 and J is TRBJ2-1, with D perhaps matching TRBD2 (6 bases). CDR3 length: 16 residues. Trimming removed 1 base at V and 4 bases at J, with 14 bases between. Germline lookup yields CDR1 SEHNR and CDR2 FQNEAQ (reference sequence). In nucleotides, the CDR3 is TGTGCCAGCAGCTTAGGTATCGCGGGAACGTACAATGAGCAGTTCTTC. This gives the protein CASSLGIAGTYNEQFF.

The CDR3 region has the DNA TGTGCCAGCTCCCGGGGGGACCACACTGAAGCTTTCTTT. Amino acid sequence: CASSRGDHTEAFF. The chain is built from TRBV18 and TRBJ1-1, with D perhaps matching TRBD1 (5 bases). The CDR3 runs 13 residues. V dropped 6 bases and J dropped 3 bases, with 11 bases sitting between them. CDR1 and CDR2 (germline): KGHSH, LQKENI.

The V call is TRBV5-6, the J call TRBJ1-4; D gene unclear. Germline CDR1 is SGHDT and CDR2 is YYEEEE. This CDR3 has 14 amino acids. Trimming pared 0 bases from V and 3 bases from J, leaving 6 bases between. The CDR3 DNA reads TGTGCCAGCAGCTTGGTGCATTCTAATGAAAAACTGTTTTTT. This sequence encodes CASSLVHSNEKLFF.

Remarks on this clone: Other DNA sequences in this specimen translate into the identical CDR3. The V call is TRBV9, the J call TRBJ2-2; D is undetermined. The germline V gene has CDR1 SGDLS and CDR2 YYNGEE. The CDR3 has 15 amino acids. Trimming stripped 2 bases from V and 2 bases from J, with 10 bases between. DNA for the CDR3: TGTGCCAGCAGCGTCGATTCGAGAAACACCGGGGAGCTGTTTTTT. Translation: CASSVDSRNTGELFF.

The rearrangement uses TRBV5-8 and TRBJ2-1; 11 positions agree with TRBD1. From germline, CDR1 is SGHTS and CDR2 YDEGEE. V was pared by 2 bases and J by 8 bases, with 3 bases of the junction left unmatched. The CDR3 is made up of 14 amino acids. CDR3 in amino acids: CASSLGQGAYEQFF. The CDR3 DNA follows: TGTGCCAGCAGCTTAGGACAGGGGGCCTATGAGCAGTTCTTC.

This chain links TRBV9 with TRBJ2-3, with 9 bases fitting TRBD1. The germline V gene encodes CDR1 SGDLS and CDR2 YYNGEE. The CDR3 runs to 15 residues. The V segment lost 4 bases and the J segment 4 bases; nucleotides outside the gene matches: 7. CDR3 amino acids: CASSPRTGDSDTQYF. The DNA of the CDR3 is TGTGCCAGCAGCCCCCGGACAGGGGATTCAGATACGCAGTATTTT.